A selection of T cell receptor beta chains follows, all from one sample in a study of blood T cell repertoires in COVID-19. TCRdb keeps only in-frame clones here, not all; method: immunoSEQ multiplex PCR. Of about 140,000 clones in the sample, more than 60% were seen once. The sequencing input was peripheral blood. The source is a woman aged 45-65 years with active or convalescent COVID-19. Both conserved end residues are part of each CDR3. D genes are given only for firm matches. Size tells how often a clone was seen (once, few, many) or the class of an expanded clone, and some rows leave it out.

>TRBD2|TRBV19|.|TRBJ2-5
TGTGCCAGTAGTACGGGACTAGCGGGCCTTGGGACCCAGTACTTC
CASSTGLAGLGTQYF
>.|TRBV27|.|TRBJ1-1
TGTGCCAGCAAGGGGTTCTCGAACACTGAAGCTTTCTTT
CASKGFSNTEAFF
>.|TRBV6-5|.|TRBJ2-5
TGTGCCACCCGAAGCCTTTGGCGGCAAGAGACCCAGTACTTC
CATRSLWRQETQYF
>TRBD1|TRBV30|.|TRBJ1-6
TGTGCCTGCACAGGACAGGCACGCTCCTATAATTCACCCCTCCACTTT
CACTGQARSYNSPLHF
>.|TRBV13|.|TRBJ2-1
TGTGCCAGCAGCTTAGAGGGGGGGCCGAATGAGCAGTTCTTC
CASSLEGGPNEQFF
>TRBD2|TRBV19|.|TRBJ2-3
TGTGCCAGTAGTAGACGACCGAGCGGGGGGGCCGCAGATACGCAGTATTTT
CASSRRPSGGAADTQYF
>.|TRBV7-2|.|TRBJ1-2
TGTGCCAGCAGCTTAGCCGGGAATGGCTACACCTTC
CASSLAGNGYTF
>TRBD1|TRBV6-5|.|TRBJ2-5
TGTGCCAGCCGGACAGGGGGGAAGGAGACCCAGTACTTC
CASRTGGKETQYF
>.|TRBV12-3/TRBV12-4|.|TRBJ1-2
TGTGCCAGCAGAGATCCGCTAGGTGATGGCTACACCTTC
CASRDPLGDGYTF
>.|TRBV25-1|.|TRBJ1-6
TGTGCCAGCAGTGGGACGGGAAATAATTCACCCCTCCACTTT
CASSGTGNNSPLHF
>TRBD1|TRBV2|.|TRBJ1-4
TGTGCCAGCAGTAAGGGGGCGAACGGTGAAAAACTGTTTTTT
CASSKGANGEKLFF
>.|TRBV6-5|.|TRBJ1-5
TGTGCCAGCATTGGGACACATTATAGCAATCAGCCCCAGCATTTT
CASIGTHYSNQPQHF
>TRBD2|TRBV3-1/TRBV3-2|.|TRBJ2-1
TGTGCCGCTGGACTAGCGGGAGGGGGTGGTAGGTATGAGCAGTTCTTC
CAAGLAGGGGRYEQFF
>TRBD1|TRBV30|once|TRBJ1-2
TGTGCCTGCCTGAAAAACAGGGGGTACACCTTC
CACLKNRGYTF
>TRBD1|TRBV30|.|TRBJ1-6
TGTGCCTGGAGCCCCCCCGGGGCAGGGGGTCTCAGGGGTAATTCACCCCTCCACTTT
CAWSPPGAGGLRGNSPLHF
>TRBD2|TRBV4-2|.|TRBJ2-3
TGTGCCAGCAGCCAAGAAATTAACCTGGCGGGAGGGAGCACAGATACGCAGTATTTT
CASSQEINLAGGSTDTQYF
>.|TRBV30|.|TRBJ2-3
TGTGCCTGGAGTGTACCGGGTCTAGCCTCCACAGATACGCAGTATTTT
CAWSVPGLASTDTQYF
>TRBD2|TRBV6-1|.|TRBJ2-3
TGTGCCAGCAGTGAGCGGGAGGGAGATACGCAGTATTTT
CASSEREGDTQYF
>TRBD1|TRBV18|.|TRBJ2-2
TGTGCCAGCTCACCCAAGGGACAGGGTGGACGCGGGGAGCTGTTTTTT
CASSPKGQGGRGELFF
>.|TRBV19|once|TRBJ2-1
TGTGCCAGTAGTATAGTCAGGGGGCGGGGGAATGAGCAGTTCTTC
CASSIVRGRGNEQFF
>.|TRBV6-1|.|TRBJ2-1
TGTGCCAGCAGTTATTCCGCCTACAATGAGCAGTTCTTC
CASSYSAYNEQFF
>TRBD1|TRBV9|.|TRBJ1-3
TGTGCCAGCAGCGTAGAGGGGACAGCCCCTGGAAACACCATATATTTT
CASSVEGTAPGNTIYF
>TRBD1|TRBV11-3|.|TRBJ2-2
TGTGCCAGCAGCCCGCACAGGGGTGGCGGGGAGCTGTTTTTT
CASSPHRGGGELFF
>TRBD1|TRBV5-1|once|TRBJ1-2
TGCGCCAGCAGCTGGGACAGGGCGGACTATGGCTACACCTTC
CASSWDRADYGYTF
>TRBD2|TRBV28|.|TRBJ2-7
TGTGCCAGCAGTCCCTCGGGACTAGCGGAAATACGGGAGTACTTC
CASSPSGLAEIREYF
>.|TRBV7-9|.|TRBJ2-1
TGTGCCAGCAGCCCAAGGGGGGACAGAGGCTACAATGAGCAGTTCTTC
CASSPRGDRGYNEQFF
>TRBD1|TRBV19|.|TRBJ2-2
TGTGCCAGTAGCAAAGGACAGGGGATCGGGGAGCTGTTTTTT
CASSKGQGIGELFF
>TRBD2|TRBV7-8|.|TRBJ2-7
TGTGCCAGCAGCTTAAGCCGGACAGGGGGCAGGACTAGCGGGAGCTCCTACGAGCAGTACTTC
CASSLSRTGGRTSGSSYEQYF
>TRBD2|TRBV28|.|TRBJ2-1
TGTGCCAGCAGTTTCAGACGGGAGGGCCCCTACAATGAGCAGTTCTTC
CASSFRREGPYNEQFF
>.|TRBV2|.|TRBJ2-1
TGTGCCAGCTTCCCAGGTAGGGGCTTCAGCTACAATGAGCAGTTCTTC
CASFPGRGFSYNEQFF
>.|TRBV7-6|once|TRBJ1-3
TGTGCCAGCAGCTTAAAGAGGGGGTCTGGAAACACCATATATTTT
CASSLKRGSGNTIYF
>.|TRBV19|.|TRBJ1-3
TGTGCCAGTAGTATCCCCGGAGGGAACGGAAACACCATATATTTT
CASSIPGGNGNTIYF
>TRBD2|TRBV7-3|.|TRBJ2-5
TGTGCCAGCAGCGACACTAGCGGGCAGGGTGGGACCCAGTACTTC
CASSDTSGQGGTQYF
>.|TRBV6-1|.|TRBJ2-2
TGTGCCAGCAGTGGGGGGGTCCCCGGGACCGCTTACACCGGGGAGCTGTTTTTT
CASSGGVPGTAYTGELFF
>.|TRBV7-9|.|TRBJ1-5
TGTGCCAGCAGCTTAGTACCAGGCAGGGCAGGGGACGGTCAGCCCCAGCATTTT
CASSLVPGRAGDGQPQHF
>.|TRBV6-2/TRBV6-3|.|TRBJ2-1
TGTGCCAGCAGTTACTTTTCTAGCTCCAATGAGCAGTTCTTC
CASSYFSSSNEQFF
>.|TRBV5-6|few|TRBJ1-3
TGTGCCAGCAGCTTGTTTTCCGGGGGCTCTGGAAACACCATATATTTT
CASSLFSGGSGNTIYF
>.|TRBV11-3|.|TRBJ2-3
TGTGCCAGCAGCCGAAATCCCTCGGGAGATACGCAGTATTTT
CASSRNPSGDTQYF
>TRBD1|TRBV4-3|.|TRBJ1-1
TGCGCCAGCAGCCCTACGACAGGGAACATGAACACTGAAGCTTTCTTT
CASSPTTGNMNTEAFF
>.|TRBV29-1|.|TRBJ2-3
TGCAGCGTTGAAGACACACCCTCAGATACGCAGTATTTT
CSVEDTPSDTQYF
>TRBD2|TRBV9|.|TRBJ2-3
TGTGCCAGCAGCGTAGCTCCCGTCCAGCGGGGACGCACAGATACGCAGTATTTT
CASSVAPVQRGRTDTQYF
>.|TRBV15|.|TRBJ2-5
TGTGCCACCAGCAGAGATACTAGCAGACAAGAGACCCAGTACTTC
CATSRDTSRQETQYF
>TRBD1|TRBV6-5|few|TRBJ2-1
TGTGCCAGCACCAAGAGGGGGCGGAATGAGCAGTTCTTC
CASTKRGRNEQFF
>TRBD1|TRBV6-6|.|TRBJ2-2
TGTGCCAGCAGTCATGGACAGGTTACGAACACCGGGGAGCTGTTTTTT
CASSHGQVTNTGELFF
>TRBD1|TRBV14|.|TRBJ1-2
TGTGCCAGCAGCCAGGTAAACAGGGGCCTTAACTATGGCTACACCTTC
CASSQVNRGLNYGYTF